The text below deals with one T cell receptor beta chain. In the authors' workflow: Nucleated cell counts were estimated from reference gene primer amplification. Clones were sequenced by immunoSEQ multiplex PCR, and TCRdb holds only the in-frame ones, with some missing. V and J calls and clone size are given by that table; D and trimming were obtained from the DNA. The sample has some 66,000 clones, 70% to 90% seen once. The source of the sample is a study of blood T cell repertoires in COVID-19. For the study at large: Samples taken during acute and convalescent COVID-19 were collected in the United States, Italy and Spain. PBMCs, B-cell-depleted T cells, or T cells provided the cDNA or gDNA that made up the material.

Trimming took 6 bases from V and 1 from J, leaving 9 bases between them. The CDR3 covers 14 residues. The germline gives CDR1 LNHDA, CDR2 SQIVND (reference sequence). The chain links TRBV19 to TRBJ2-2, with D possibly being TRBD2 (5 bases). Sequencing input: peripheral blood. This TCR was sampled from a man aged 50 to 60 with active COVID-19. This chain's CDR3 is CASRPGRNTGELFF. The CDR3 nucleotides are TGTGCCAGTAGGCCGGGGAGGAACACCGGGGAGCTGTTTTTT.